These T cell receptor beta chains were read from a single sample in a study of blood T cells in healthy people across ages. TCRdb called the 5' RACE reads again in MiXCR, with one record for every CDR3 protein. The sample lists 1.8 million or so distinct CDR3 sequences, 35% to 50% occurring once. Sequencing was carried out using blood. These receptors came from a human donor in good health. The CDR3 runs from the conserved cysteine through the conserved F or W. A D gene is named only where the DNA matches it firmly. Part of the rows lack a size; the others show once, few, many or a class for expanded clones.

D	V	J	size	CDR3	DNA
NA	TRBV15	TRBJ1-2	NA	CATSRGRTDLPRGYTF	TGTGCCACCAGCAGAGGGAGGACGGATCTTCCCCGTGGCTACACCTTC
TRBD1	TRBV3-1	TRBJ2-7	NA	CASSQGGGQGVHEQYF	TGTGCCAGCAGCCAAGGGGGGGGACAGGGGGTCCACGAGCAGTACTTC
NA	TRBV7-2	TRBJ2-1	NA	CASSPMGVRNEQFF	TGTGCCAGCAGCCCCATGGGGGTTAGAAATGAGCAGTTCTTC
NA	TRBV11-2	TRBJ2-7	NA	CASSLGTLVSEQYF	TGTGCCAGCAGCTTAGGCACACTAGTTTCCGAGCAGTACTTC
TRBD1	TRBV12-3/TRBV12-4	TRBJ2-5	few	CASSPGQGAEETQYF	TGTGCCAGCAGTCCAGGACAGGGGGCCGAGGAGACCCAGTACTTC
NA	TRBV6-5	TRBJ2-3	NA	CASSYSGATSYEQYF	TGTGCCAGCAGTTACTCCGGGGCCACGAGCTACGAGCAGTATTTT
NA	TRBV7-9	TRBJ1-5	NA	CASSLERDGLQGQPQHF	TGTGCCAGCAGCTTAGAGAGGGACGGACTCCAAGGTCAGCCCCAGCATTTT
NA	TRBV7-6	TRBJ2-7	few	CASSPQSGFEAGRGYEQYF	TGTGCCAGCAGCCCCCAGAGCGGTTTCGAAGCGGGCCGGGGATACGAGCAGTACTTC
TRBD1	TRBV5-1	TRBJ1-5	NA	CASSLPDRDNQPQHF	TGCGCCAGCAGCCTCCCTGACAGGGACAATCAGCCCCAGCATTTT
TRBD2	TRBV2	TRBJ2-3	few	CASSEALRVAGGTDTQYF	TGTGCCAGCAGTGAAGCGCTTCGGGTAGCGGGGGGCACAGATACGCAGTATTTT
TRBD1	TRBV7-2	TRBJ2-1	NA	CASSQDRAAEQFF	TGTGCCAGCAGCCAGGACAGGGCAGCTGAGCAGTTCTTC
NA	TRBV19	TRBJ2-7	NA	CASSIRAGDSYEQYF	TGTGCCAGTAGTATACGAGCAGGGGACTCCTACGAGCAGTACTTC
NA	TRBV29-1	TRBJ2-7	many	CSVATYEQYF	TGCAGCGTTGCTACCTACGAGCAGTACTTC
NA	TRBV28	TRBJ1-5	few	CASSLQGFNQPQHF	TGTGCCAGCAGTTTACAGGGATTTAATCAGCCCCAGCATTTT
NA	TRBV19	TRBJ2-3	once	CASSKNRPSTDTQYF	TGTGCCAGTAGTAAGAACAGGCCTAGCACAGATACGCAGTATTTT
NA	TRBV29-1	TRBJ2-3	NA	CSVPERDTQYF	TGCAGCGTTCCGGAAAGAGATACGCAGTATTTT
NA	TRBV20-1	TRBJ2-5	NA	CSARDSLIAATQYF	TGCAGTGCTAGAGATTCCCTAATAGCTGCGACCCAGTACTTC
NA	TRBV20-1	TRBJ1-2	many	CSARKPTFYGYTF	TGCAGTGCCCGGAAGCCCACCTTTTATGGCTACACCTTC
NA	TRBV11-2	TRBJ2-5	many	CASSSPSSFPETQYF	TGTGCCAGCAGCTCGCCCTCGTCCTTTCCGGAGACCCAGTACTTC
NA	TRBV4-1	TRBJ2-3	NA	CASSSFGALDQTQYF	TGCGCCAGCAGCTCCTTCGGGGCCCTAGATCAAACGCAGTATTTT
TRBD1	TRBV7-6	TRBJ1-2	NA	CASSPGIARGEGYTF	TGTGCCAGCAGCCCCGGGATCGCCAGGGGGGAGGGCTACACCTTC
NA	TRBV20-1	TRBJ2-7	once	CSASFLSTGDEQYF	TGCAGTGCTAGCTTTCTATCGACCGGCGACGAGCAGTACTTC
NA	TRBV7-9	TRBJ1-4	NA	CASSLGSQGLNEKLFF	TGTGCCAGCAGCCTAGGGTCTCAGGGACTGAATGAAAAACTGTTTTTT
NA	TRBV25-1	TRBJ2-1	NA	CASSKSSRVYNEQFF	TGTGCCAGCAGCAAGTCGTCTAGGGTTTACAATGAGCAGTTCTTC
NA	TRBV4-3	TRBJ2-1	NA	CASSPGQREDNEQFF	TGCGCCAGCAGCCCCGGACAGAGAGAGGACAATGAGCAGTTCTTC
NA	TRBV28	TRBJ2-7	few	CASSFQVGDIPTYEQYF	TGTGCCAGCAGTTTTCAGGTGGGGGATATCCCGACCTACGAGCAGTACTTC
NA	TRBV7-2	TRBJ1-4	NA	CASSLPSTNEKLFF	TGTGCCAGCAGCTTACCCTCGACTAATGAAAAACTGTTTTTT
NA	TRBV6-5	TRBJ2-3	NA	CASRSARGSQGDTQYF	TGTGCCAGCAGATCCGCCCGGGGGAGTCAGGGAGATACGCAGTATTTT
NA	TRBV7-2	TRBJ2-7	NA	CASSEGTKRYF	TGTGCCAGCAGCGAAGGGACAAAACGGTACTTC
TRBD1	TRBV28	TRBJ1-2	NA	CAGTDGYGYTF	TGTGCGGGGACAGACGGGTATGGCTACACCTTC
TRBD1	TRBV10-3	TRBJ2-5	many	CATGTGRETQYF	TGTGCCACAGGGACAGGGAGAGAGACCCAGTACTTC
NA	TRBV28	TRBJ2-4	few	CASSFPGATKNIQYF	TGTGCCAGCAGTTTTCCGGGGGCAACCAAAAACATTCAGTACTTC
NA	TRBV20-1	TRBJ2-1	few	CSATLHRTYNEQFF	TGCAGTGCTACCCTGCATAGGACCTACAATGAGCAGTTCTTC
NA	TRBV4-2	TRBJ2-7	NA	CASSPSQGIEQYF	TGTGCCAGCAGCCCGTCTCAGGGGATCGAGCAGTACTTC
NA	TRBV6-2/TRBV6-3	TRBJ2-3	NA	CASRNGDTQYF	TGTGCCAGCAGAAACGGGGATACGCAGTATTTT
TRBD1	TRBV6-5	TRBJ2-1	few	CASSYSRTGSYNEQFF	TGTGCCAGCAGTTACTCCCGGACAGGCTCCTACAATGAGCAGTTCTTC
TRBD1	TRBV12-3/TRBV12-4	TRBJ2-2	few	CASSLVGGSTGELFF	TGTGCCAGCAGTTTAGTAGGGGGCAGTACCGGGGAGCTGTTTTTT
NA	TRBV7-9	TRBJ1-2	few	CASSPQGRLYGYTF	TGTGCCAGCAGCCCGCAGGGGCGCCTGTATGGCTACACCTTC
TRBD1	TRBV28	TRBJ2-1	NA	CASSLPGQGNNEQFF	TGTGCCAGCAGTTTGCCGGGACAGGGTAACAATGAGCAGTTCTTC
NA	TRBV4-2	TRBJ1-4	NA	CASSPAVDEKLFF	TGTGCCAGCAGCCCTGCGGTAGATGAAAAACTGTTTTTT
TRBD2	TRBV10-3	TRBJ2-7	few	CAISDFRGGGGDEQYF	TGTGCCATCAGTGATTTTCGGGGGGGCGGCGGCGATGAGCAGTACTTC
NA	TRBV5-1	TRBJ1-4	NA	CASSSGEEKLFF	TGCGCCAGCAGCTCGGGGGAGGAAAAACTGTTTTTT
NA	TRBV29-1	TRBJ1-2	NA	CSVLSLQWTLPNYGYTF	TGCAGCGTGTTATCCCTACAGTGGACCCTTCCTAACTATGGCTACACCTTC
NA	TRBV4-3	TRBJ1-2	few	CASSQVGGEVGYTF	TGCGCCAGCAGCCAAGTTGGGGGCGAGGTTGGCTACACCTTC
TRBD1	TRBV7-8	TRBJ2-1	NA	CASSLHLARGLDNEQFF	TGTGCCAGCAGCCTCCATTTAGCGAGGGGGCTTGACAATGAGCAGTTCTTC
TRBD1	TRBV5-1	TRBJ2-1	few	CASSFFIGTGIGNEQFF	TGCGCCAGCAGCTTTTTTATTGGGACAGGGATCGGCAATGAGCAGTTCTTC
NA	TRBV10-3	TRBJ1-2	NA	CAIKGQGYGYTF	TGTGCCATCAAAGGGCAGGGTTATGGCTACACCTTC
NA	TRBV5-1	TRBJ1-2	NA	CASSERGPPVNYGYTF	TGCGCCAGCAGCGAACGCGGGCCGCCCGTTAACTATGGCTACACCTTC
TRBD1	TRBV29-1	TRBJ2-7	once	CSVEQGQGSYEQYF	TGCAGCGTTGAACAAGGACAGGGGTCCTACGAGCAGTACTTC
TRBD1	TRBV10-3	TRBJ1-1	few	CAIRGQGARFMNTEAFF	TGTGCCATCAGAGGACAGGGAGCGCGGTTCATGAACACCGAAGCTTTCTTT
TRBD1	TRBV12-3/TRBV12-4	TRBJ2-1	NA	CASAPGRDRYNEQFF	TGTGCCAGCGCCCCGGGCCGGGACAGGTACAATGAGCAGTTCTTC
TRBD1	TRBV25-1	TRBJ2-1	NA	CASSESGTGKDNEQFF	TGTGCCAGCAGTGAGTCCGGGACAGGGAAAGACAATGAGCAGTTCTTC
NA	TRBV3-1	TRBJ1-2	few	CASSQAFRSNYGYTF	TGTGCCAGCAGCCAAGCCTTCAGGAGCAACTATGGCTACACCTTC
TRBD1	TRBV5-1	TRBJ2-3	NA	CASGTDTADTQYF	TGCGCCAGCGGGACAGACACGGCGGATACGCAGTATTTT
NA	TRBV7-2	TRBJ2-1	NA	CASSLMGWEQFF	TGTGCCAGCAGCTTGATGGGGTGGGAGCAGTTCTTC
NA	TRBV4-3	TRBJ2-2	NA	CASSQEFAGELFF	TGCGCCAGCAGCCAAGAGTTCGCCGGGGAGCTGTTTTTT